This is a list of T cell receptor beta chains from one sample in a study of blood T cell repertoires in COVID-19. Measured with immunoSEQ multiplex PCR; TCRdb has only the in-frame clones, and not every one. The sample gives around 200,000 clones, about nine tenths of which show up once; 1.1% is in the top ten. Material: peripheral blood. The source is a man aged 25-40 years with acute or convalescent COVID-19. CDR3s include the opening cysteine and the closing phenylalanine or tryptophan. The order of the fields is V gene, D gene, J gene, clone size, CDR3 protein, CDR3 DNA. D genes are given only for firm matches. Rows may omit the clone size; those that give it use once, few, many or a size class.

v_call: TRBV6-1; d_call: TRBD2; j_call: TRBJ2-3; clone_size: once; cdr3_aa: CASSGRVAGGGDTQYF; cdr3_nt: TGTGCCAGCAGTGGGCGGGTAGCGGGGGGAGGGGATACGCAGTATTTT
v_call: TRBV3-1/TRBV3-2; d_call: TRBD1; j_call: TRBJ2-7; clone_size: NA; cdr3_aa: CASRQQGSYEQYF; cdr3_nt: TGTGCCAGCAGACAACAGGGGTCCTACGAGCAGTACTTC
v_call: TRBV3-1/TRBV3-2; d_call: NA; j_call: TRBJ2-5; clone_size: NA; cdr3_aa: CASSQPTGRQETQYF; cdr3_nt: TGTGCCAGCAGCCAACCTACTGGGCGTCAAGAGACCCAGTACTTC
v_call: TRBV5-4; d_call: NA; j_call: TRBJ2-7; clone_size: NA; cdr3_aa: CASSDAHTGPQYEQYF; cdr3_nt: TGTGCCAGCAGCGACGCTCATACAGGCCCCCAATACGAGCAGTACTTC
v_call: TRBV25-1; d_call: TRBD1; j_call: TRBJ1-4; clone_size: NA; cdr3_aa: CASSERRTGGARSEKLFF; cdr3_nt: TGTGCCAGCAGTGAGCGGAGGACAGGGGGCGCCCGTAGTGAAAAACTGTTTTTT
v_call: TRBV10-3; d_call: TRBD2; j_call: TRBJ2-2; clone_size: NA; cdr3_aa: CATAGTSYPGELFF; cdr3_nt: TGTGCCACAGCGGGGACTAGCTATCCCGGGGAGCTGTTTTTT
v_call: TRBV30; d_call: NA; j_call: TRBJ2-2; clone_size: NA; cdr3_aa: CAWISGRVLKTGELFF; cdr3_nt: TGTGCCTGGATCTCGGGTCGGGTATTGAAGACCGGGGAGCTGTTTTTT
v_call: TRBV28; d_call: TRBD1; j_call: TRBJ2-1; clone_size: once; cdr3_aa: CASSPRGQGRADEQFF; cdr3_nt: TGTGCCAGCAGTCCCAGGGGACAGGGCCGTGCGGATGAGCAGTTCTTC
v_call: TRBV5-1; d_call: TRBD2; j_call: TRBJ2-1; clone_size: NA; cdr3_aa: CASSEAGGNKNEQFF; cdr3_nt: TGCGCCAGCAGTGAAGCGGGAGGAAATAAGAATGAGCAGTTCTTC
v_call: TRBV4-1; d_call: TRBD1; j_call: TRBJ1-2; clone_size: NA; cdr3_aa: CASSQGSTGTGVAGYTF; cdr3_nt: TGCGCCAGCAGCCAAGGGTCCACCGGGACAGGGGTGGCTGGCTACACCTTC
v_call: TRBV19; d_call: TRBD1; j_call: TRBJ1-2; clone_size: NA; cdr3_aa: CASSDRGNYGYTF; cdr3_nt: TGTGCCAGTTCGGACAGGGGGAACTATGGCTACACCTTC
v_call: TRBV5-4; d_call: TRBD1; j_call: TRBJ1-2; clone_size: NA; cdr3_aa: CASSLPQGADYGYTF; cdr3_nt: TGTGCCAGCAGCTTACCACAGGGGGCGGACTATGGCTACACCTTC
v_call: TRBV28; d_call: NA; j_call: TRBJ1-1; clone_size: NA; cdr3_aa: CASTGIMLTGRAFF; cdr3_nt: TGTGCCAGCACCGGGATAATGCTTACCGGTCGTGCTTTCTTT
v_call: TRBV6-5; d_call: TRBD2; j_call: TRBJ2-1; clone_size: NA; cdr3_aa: CASRGGAGSYNEQFF; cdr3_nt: TGTGCCAGCCGCGGGGGTGCAGGGTCCTACAATGAGCAGTTCTTC
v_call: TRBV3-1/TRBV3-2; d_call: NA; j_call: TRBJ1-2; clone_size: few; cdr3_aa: CASSQDSSYGYTF; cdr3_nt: TGTGCCAGCAGCCAAGATAGTAGCTATGGCTACACCTTC
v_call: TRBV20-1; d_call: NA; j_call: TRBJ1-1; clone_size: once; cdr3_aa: CSARTEEPFF; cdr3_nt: TGCAGTGCTAGGACCGAGGAGCCTTTCTTT
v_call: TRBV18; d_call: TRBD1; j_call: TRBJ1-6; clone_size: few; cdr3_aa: CASSPMDRGHNSPLHF; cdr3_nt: TGTGCCAGCTCACCTATGGACAGGGGTCATAATTCACCCCTCCACTTT
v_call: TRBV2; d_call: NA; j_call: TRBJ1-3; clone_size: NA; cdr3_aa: CASRLQDSGNTIYF; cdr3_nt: TGTGCCAGCAGATTACAGGACTCTGGAAACACCATATATTTT
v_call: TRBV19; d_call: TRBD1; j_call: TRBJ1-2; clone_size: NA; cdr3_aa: CASSIRTGSYGYTF; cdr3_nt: TGTGCCAGTAGTATCAGGACAGGGTCCTATGGCTACACCTTC
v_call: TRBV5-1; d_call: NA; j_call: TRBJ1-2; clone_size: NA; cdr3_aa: CASSTGIVSNYGYTF; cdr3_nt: TGCGCCAGCAGTACGGGAATAGTTTCTAACTATGGCTACACCTTC
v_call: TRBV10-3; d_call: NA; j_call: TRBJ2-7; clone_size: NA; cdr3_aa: CAIREPGQTYEQYF; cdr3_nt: TGTGCCATCCGGGAGCCGGGACAGACCTACGAGCAGTACTTC
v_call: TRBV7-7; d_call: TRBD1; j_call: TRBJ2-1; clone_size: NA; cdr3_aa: CASSPGQGASGNEQFF; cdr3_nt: TGTGCTAGCAGCCCCGGACAGGGGGCAAGCGGGAATGAGCAGTTCTTC
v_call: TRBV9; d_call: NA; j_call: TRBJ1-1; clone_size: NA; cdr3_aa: CASSVDSRTEAFF; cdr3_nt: TGTGCCAGCAGCGTAGACTCCCGGACAGAAGCTTTCTTT
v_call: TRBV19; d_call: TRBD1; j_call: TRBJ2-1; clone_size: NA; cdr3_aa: CASSKWTGQTKNEQFF; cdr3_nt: TGTGCCAGTAGTAAATGGACAGGGCAAACGAAGAATGAGCAGTTCTTC
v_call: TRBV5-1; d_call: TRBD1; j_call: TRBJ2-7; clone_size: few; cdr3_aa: CASHGQGYEQYF; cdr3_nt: TGCGCCAGCCACGGACAGGGCTACGAGCAGTACTTC
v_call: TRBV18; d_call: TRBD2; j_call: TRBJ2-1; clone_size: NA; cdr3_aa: CASSPPSGSDLNEQFF; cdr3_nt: TGTGCCAGCTCACCACCGAGCGGGAGCGATTTGAATGAGCAGTTCTTC
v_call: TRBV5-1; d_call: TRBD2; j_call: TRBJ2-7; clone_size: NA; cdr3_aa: CASSLLTSGGDYSDEQYF; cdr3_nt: TGCGCCAGCAGCTTGTTGACTAGCGGGGGGGATTATTCCGACGAGCAGTACTTC
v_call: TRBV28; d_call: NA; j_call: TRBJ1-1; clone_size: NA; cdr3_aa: CTTRASLNTEAFF; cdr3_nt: TGTACCACCAGGGCCAGTCTGAACACTGAAGCTTTCTTT
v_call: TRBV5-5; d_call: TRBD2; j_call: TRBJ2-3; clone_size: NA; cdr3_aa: CASSPGLVKGGFTDTQYF; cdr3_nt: TGTGCCAGCAGCCCGGGACTAGTAAAAGGGGGGTTCACAGATACGCAGTATTTT
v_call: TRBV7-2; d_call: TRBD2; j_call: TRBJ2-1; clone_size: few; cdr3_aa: CASSYSTSAYNEQFF; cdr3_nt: TGTGCCAGCAGCTACTCGACTAGCGCCTACAATGAGCAGTTCTTC
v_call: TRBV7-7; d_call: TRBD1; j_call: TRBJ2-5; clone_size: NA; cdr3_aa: CASSTQLRGLETQYF; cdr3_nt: TGTGCTAGCAGCACGCAGCTCAGGGGGCTAGAGACCCAGTACTTC
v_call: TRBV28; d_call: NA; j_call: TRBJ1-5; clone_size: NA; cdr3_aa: CASTTNPNQPQHF; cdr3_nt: TGTGCCAGCACGACTAATCCCAATCAGCCCCAGCATTTT
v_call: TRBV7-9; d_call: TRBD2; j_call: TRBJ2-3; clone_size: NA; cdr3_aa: CASSSTEEAGGSTDTQYF; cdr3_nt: TGTGCCAGCAGCTCGACAGAAGAAGCGGGGGGTTCCACAGATACGCAGTATTTT
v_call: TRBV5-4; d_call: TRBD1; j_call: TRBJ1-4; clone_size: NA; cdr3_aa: CASSRRDRRDEKLFF; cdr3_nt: TGTGCCAGCAGCCGTCGGGACAGGAGGGATGAAAAACTGTTTTTT
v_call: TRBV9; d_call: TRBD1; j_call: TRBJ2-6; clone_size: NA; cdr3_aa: CASSVGVRGRGANVLTF; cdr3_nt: TGTGCCAGCAGCGTAGGGGTCAGGGGGCGAGGGGCCAACGTCCTGACTTTC
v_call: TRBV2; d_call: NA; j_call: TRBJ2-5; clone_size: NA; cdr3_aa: CASTSAVGVETQYF; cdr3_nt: TGTGCCAGCACCTCGGCAGTAGGGGTGGAGACCCAGTACTTC
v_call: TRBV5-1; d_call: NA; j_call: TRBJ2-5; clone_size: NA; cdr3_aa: CASSLGSASGETQYF; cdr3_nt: TGCGCCAGCAGCTTGGGGTCTGCCTCGGGTGAGACCCAGTACTTC
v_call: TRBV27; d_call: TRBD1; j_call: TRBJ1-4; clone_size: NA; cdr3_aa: CASADRLNEKLFF; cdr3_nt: TGTGCCAGCGCGGACAGGCTAAATGAAAAACTGTTTTTT
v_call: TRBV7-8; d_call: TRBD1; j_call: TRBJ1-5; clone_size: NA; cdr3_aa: CASSIDRGQSNQPQHF; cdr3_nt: TGTGCCAGCAGCATCGACAGGGGGCAAAGCAATCAGCCCCAGCATTTT
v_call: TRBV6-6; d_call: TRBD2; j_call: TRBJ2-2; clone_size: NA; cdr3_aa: CASTTSGGTDTGELFF; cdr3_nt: TGTGCCAGCACCACTAGCGGGGGCACTGACACCGGGGAGCTGTTTTTT
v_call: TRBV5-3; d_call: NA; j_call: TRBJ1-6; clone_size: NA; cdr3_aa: CARSFFGGDSPLHF; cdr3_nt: TGTGCCAGAAGCTTCTTTGGAGGGGATTCACCCCTCCACTTT
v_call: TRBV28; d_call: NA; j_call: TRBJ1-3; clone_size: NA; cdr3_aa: CASSQLSGNTIYF; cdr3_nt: TGTGCCAGCAGCCAGTTATCTGGAAACACCATATATTTT
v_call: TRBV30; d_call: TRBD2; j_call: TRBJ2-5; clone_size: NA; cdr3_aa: CAWAWFGREGQETQYF; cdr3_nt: TGTGCCTGGGCATGGTTTGGGCGGGAGGGTCAAGAGACCCAGTACTTC
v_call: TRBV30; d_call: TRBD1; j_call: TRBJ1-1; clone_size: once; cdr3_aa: CAWTRDRNTEAFF; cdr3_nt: TGTGCCTGGACCCGGGACAGGAACACTGAAGCTTTCTTT
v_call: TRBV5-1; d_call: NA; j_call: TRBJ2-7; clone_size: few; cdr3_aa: CASSGGTYEQYF; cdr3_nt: TGCGCCAGCAGCGGGGGGACCTACGAGCAGTACTTC
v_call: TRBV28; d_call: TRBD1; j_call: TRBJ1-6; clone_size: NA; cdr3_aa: CASQGVNSPLHF; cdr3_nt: TGTGCCAGCCAGGGGGTAAATTCACCCCTCCACTTT
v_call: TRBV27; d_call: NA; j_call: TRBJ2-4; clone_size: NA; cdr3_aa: CASSQLLAKNIQYF; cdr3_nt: TGTGCCAGCTCACAGTTACTAGCCAAAAACATTCAGTACTTC
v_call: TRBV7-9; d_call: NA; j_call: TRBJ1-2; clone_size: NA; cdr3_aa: CASSQRQSYGYTF; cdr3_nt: TGTGCCAGCAGTCAAAGACAGAGTTATGGCTACACCTTC
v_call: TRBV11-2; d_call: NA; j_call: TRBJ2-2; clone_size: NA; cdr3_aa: CASSPTVGLFF; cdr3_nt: TGTGCCAGCAGCCCCACAGTGGGCCTGTTTTTT
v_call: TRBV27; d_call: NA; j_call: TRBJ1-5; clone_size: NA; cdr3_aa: CASSFQGIQPQHF; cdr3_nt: TGTGCCAGCAGTTTCCAGGGGATTCAGCCCCAGCATTTT
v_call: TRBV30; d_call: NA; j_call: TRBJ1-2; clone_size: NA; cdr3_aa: CAWSVGGTFGYTF; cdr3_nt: TGTGCCTGGAGTGTTGGAGGGACGTTTGGCTACACCTTC
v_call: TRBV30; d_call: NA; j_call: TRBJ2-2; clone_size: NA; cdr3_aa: CAWSVGQGGTGELFF; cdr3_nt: TGTGCCTGGAGTGTTGGTCAGGGAGGTACCGGGGAGCTGTTTTTT
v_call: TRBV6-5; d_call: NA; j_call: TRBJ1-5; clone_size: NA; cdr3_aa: CANSAVGGQPQHF; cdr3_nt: TGTGCCAACTCCGCAGTCGGAGGGCAGCCCCAGCATTTT
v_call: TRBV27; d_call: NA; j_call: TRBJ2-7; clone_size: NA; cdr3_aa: CASRLDRVREQYF; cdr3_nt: TGTGCCAGCAGGCTAGACCGGGTAAGGGAGCAGTACTTC
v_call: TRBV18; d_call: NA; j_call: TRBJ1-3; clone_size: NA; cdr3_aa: CASSPPFTIGNTIYF; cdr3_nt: TGTGCCAGCTCACCCCCGTTCACTATTGGAAACACCATATATTTT
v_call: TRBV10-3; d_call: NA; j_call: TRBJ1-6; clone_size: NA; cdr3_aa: CAIGTGDSPLHF; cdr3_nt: TGTGCCATCGGAACGGGGGATTCACCCCTCCACTTT
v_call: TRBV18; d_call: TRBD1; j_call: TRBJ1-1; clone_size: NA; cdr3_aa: CASSRDREAFF; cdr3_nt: TGTGCCAGCTCACGGGACAGGGAAGCTTTCTTT
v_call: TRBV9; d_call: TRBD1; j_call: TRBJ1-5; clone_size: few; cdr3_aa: CASSVGQGGNQPQHF; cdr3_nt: TGTGCCAGCAGCGTAGGTCAGGGGGGCAATCAGCCCCAGCATTTT